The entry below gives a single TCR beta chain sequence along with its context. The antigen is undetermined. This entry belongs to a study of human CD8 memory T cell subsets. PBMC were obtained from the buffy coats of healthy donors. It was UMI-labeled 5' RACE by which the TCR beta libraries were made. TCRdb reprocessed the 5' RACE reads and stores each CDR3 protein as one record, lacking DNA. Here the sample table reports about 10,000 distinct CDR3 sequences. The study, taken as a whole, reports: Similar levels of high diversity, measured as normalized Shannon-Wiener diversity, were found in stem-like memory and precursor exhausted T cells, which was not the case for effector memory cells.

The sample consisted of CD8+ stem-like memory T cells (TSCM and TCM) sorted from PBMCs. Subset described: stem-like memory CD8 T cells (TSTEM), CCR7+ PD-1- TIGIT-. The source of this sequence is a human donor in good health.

This CDR3 is CASRPKRGQIQETQYF. The chain has TRBV2 and TRBJ2-5; TCRdb lists TRBD1, though no DNA is available to test this call. Germline CDR1 reads SNHLY; CDR2 reads FYNNEI. This CDR3 spans 16 amino acids.